What follows are 19 T cell receptor beta chains derived from one specimen sequenced in a study of T cell responses to AZD1222 COVID-19 vaccine. Here immunoSEQ multiplex PCR was the method, and the copy in TCRdb shows in-frame clones only, minus some. The table records over 130,000 clones, roughly nine tenths of them present only once. The material was peripheral blood, obtained 28 days after the second AZD1222 dose. Source of these receptors: an adult who received the AZD1222 COVID-19 vaccine.

This chain's CDR3 is CASSSQSDYGYTF. For the CDR3, the DNA is TGTGCCAGCAGCTCACAGTCAGACTATGGCTACACCTTC. The V call is TRBV7-9, the J call TRBJ1-2; D is ambiguous. The V end lost 4 bases, the J end lost 3 bases, and 9 bases lay between the germline ends. Germline V gene data show CDR1 as SEHNR and CDR2 as FQNEAQ (reference sequence). This CDR3 is built from 13 residues.

This chain connects TRBV6-2 or TRBV6-3 to TRBJ1-4, with a tentative D call TRBD1 (5 bases). CDR1 is MNHEY and CDR2 is SVGEGT in the germline V gene. The CDR3 sequence is 14 residues long. V lost 1 base and J 7 bases, leaving 10 bases between the germline ends. The CDR3 protein is CASSYLGVGEKLFF. CDR3 sequence (DNA): TGTGCCAGCAGTTACTTAGGGGTTGGTGAAAAACTGTTTTTT.

The chain combines TRBV29-1 with TRBJ1-4; possible D gene TRBD1, 5 bases. The CDR3 runs to 13 residues. The germline V gene has CDR1 SQVTM and CDR2 ANQGSEA. With 3 bases removed from V and 10 bases from J, the gap between germline ends came to 15 bases. The CDR3 loop is CSVERGQWGKLFF. CDR3 DNA sequence: TGCAGCGTTGAGCGGGGCCAGTGGGGAAAACTGTTTTTT.

V usage is TRBV7-3 and J usage is TRBJ1-6; D is possibly TRBD1 (5 bases). V was trimmed by 2 bases and J by 5 bases, leaving 10 bases between them. The CDR3 loop spans 15 amino acids. Germline loops: CDR1 SGHTA, CDR2 FQGTGA. The CDR3 region has the DNA TGTGCCAGCAGCTTAGCGGGACGGAATAATTCACCCCTCCACTTT. Protein sequence: CASSLAGRNNSPLHF.

The chain's CDR3 is CASRRGQGSGTEAFF. In nucleotides, the CDR3 is TGTGCCAGCAGAAGGGGCCAGGGAAGCGGGACTGAAGCTTTCTTT. The J gene is TRBJ1-1, the V gene TRBV9; TRBD1 is a possible D gene (5 bases). The CDR3 has 15 residues. The V gene lost 5 bases and the J gene lost 5 bases, with 19 bases spanning the gap. CDR1 and CDR2 (germline): SGDLS, YYNGEE.

In this sample, this clone turned up once. J is TRBJ2-7 and V is TRBV29-1; TRBD2 matches at 13 bases. The CDR3 is made up of 14 amino acids. V lost 6 bases, J lost 4 bases, and 6 bases stayed unmatched. Per germline, CDR1 SQVTM and CDR2 ANQGSEA. Here the CDR3 reads CSVAGLAGEYEQYF. Here the CDR3 DNA reads TGCAGCGTGGCCGGACTAGCGGGAGAGTACGAGCAGTACTTC.

This rearrangement joins TRBV6-6 to TRBJ1-5; D remains ambiguous. The CDR3 extends over 14 amino acids. The germline V gene has CDR1 MNHNY and CDR2 SVGAGI (reference sequence). V gave up 4 bases and J gave up 0 bases, with 7 bases separating them. The CDR3 region is CASSSQYSNQPQHF. CDR3 coding DNA: TGTGCCAGCAGTTCCCAATATAGCAATCAGCCCCAGCATTTT.

The V call is TRBV21-1, the J call TRBJ1-5; the DNA was not compared with TRBD1, the D call given in the table. TRBV21-1 is a recognized pseudogene. This CDR3 contains 16 residues. CDR3 amino acids: CASSKGGTGGRQPQHF. CDR3 nucleotide sequence: TGTGCCAGCAGCAAAGGTGGGACAGGGGGCCGACAGCCCCAGCATTTT.

This chain uses TRBV7-8 with TRBJ2-5; TRBD2 matches at 13 bases. CDR1 is SGHVS and CDR2 is FQNEAQ in the germline V gene. The CDR3 has 19 amino acids. V was clipped by 1 base and J by 6 bases; unmatched bases: 14. Here the CDR3 DNA reads TGTGCCAGCAGCTTAGGTAGACTAGCGGGAGGTGGCCACCAGAAGACCCAGTACTTC. Amino acids: CASSLGRLAGGGHQKTQYF.

The chain uses TRBV28 and TRBJ2-5, with D perhaps TRBD1 or TRBD2 (5 bases each). The CDR3 runs 16 residues. V lost 6 bases and J lost 2, with 19 bases in between. The germline gives CDR1 MDHEN, CDR2 SYDVKM. As DNA, the CDR3 is TGTGCCAGCAGCCCCTGGAAGGTCGGGGCACAAGAGACCCAGTACTTC. Translating gives CASSPWKVGAQETQYF.

The chain employs TRBV4-2 and TRBJ2-7; TRBD2 matches 11 bases. The CDR3 is 18 amino acids. Germline CDR1 LGHNA, CDR2 YNFKEQ. Unmatched junction bases numbered 11, after V lost 0 bases and J lost 4 bases. CDR3 sequence: CASSQEQTSGVRAYEQYF. In DNA form, the CDR3 reads TGTGCCAGCAGCCAAGAACAGACTAGCGGGGTAAGGGCGTACGAGCAGTACTTC.

The chain has TRBV12-3 or TRBV12-4 and TRBJ1-2, with 8 bases that match TRBD1. V was clipped by 9 bases and J by 2 bases; unmatched bases: 5. CDR3 length equals 13 residues. CDR3: CARGGDRNYGYTF. The CDR3 DNA follows: TGTGCCAGGGGGGGGGACAGGAACTATGGCTACACCTTC.

This chain links TRBV3-1 (or the pseudogene TRBV3-2) with TRBJ1-3, with unresolved D. This CDR3 comprises 14 residues. The germline V and J ends were trimmed by 4 bases and 1 base, with 8 bases remaining between them. The germline V gene has CDR1 LGHDT and CDR2 YNNKEL (reference sequence). CDR3 in amino acids: CASSLPASGNTIYF. For the CDR3, the DNA is TGTGCCAGCAGCCTCCCGGCGTCTGGAAACACCATATATTTT.

This chain connects TRBV2 to TRBJ1-1; D might be TRBD1 (5 bases). The CDR3 spans 13 residues. CDR1 and CDR2 (germline): SNHLY, FYNNEI. The ends were cut back, 3 bases at V and 4 bases at J, with 9 bases in the middle. This CDR3 reads CASSEWGTTEAFF. DNA for the CDR3: TGTGCCAGCAGTGAGTGGGGGACCACTGAAGCTTTCTTT.

The V gene is TRBV10-3, the J gene TRBJ2-6; 7 nucleotides match TRBD2. Germline V gene data show CDR1 as ENHRY and CDR2 as SYGVKD. This CDR3 region has 15 residues. The junction had 2 bases not matched to a gene; V was cut back by 4 bases and J by 2 bases. This CDR3 reads CAISGGGTGANVLTF. The CDR3 bases are TGTGCCATCAGTGGGGGGGGAACTGGGGCCAACGTCCTGACTTTC.

This clone was picked up one time. This chain's CDR3 is CASSISWSRSSGANVLTF. As DNA, the CDR3 is TGTGCCAGTAGTATTAGTTGGAGCCGAAGCTCTGGGGCCAACGTCCTGACTTTC. The chain combines TRBV19 with TRBJ2-6; no clear D. Trimming took off 3 bases at V and 0 bases at J, with 15 bases between the two ends. CDR1 and CDR2 (germline): LNHDA, SQIVND (reference sequence). The CDR3 loop spans 18 amino acids.

This clone has only a few counts. V is TRBV9 and J is TRBJ1-2; 8 bases line up with TRBD1. CDR1 and CDR2 from the germline V gene are SGDLS and YYNGEE. J gave up 5 bases and V 3 bases, and 9 bases lay outside the gene matches. This CDR3 has 15 residues. CDR3 residues: CASSARSGGAYGYTF. Here the CDR3 DNA reads TGTGCCAGCAGCGCCCGCTCAGGGGGCGCTTATGGCTACACCTTC. Based on the CDR3 plus reference TRBV9 and TRBJ1-2, the full variable domain is DSGVTQTPKHLITATGQRVTLRCSPRSGDLSVYWYQQSLDQGLQFLIQYYNGEERAKGNILERFSAQQFPDLHSELNLSSLELGDSALYFCASSARSGGAYGYTFGSGTRLTVV.

The sample holds one count of this clone. The rearrangement joins TRBV7-8 to TRBJ2-4, with 15 positions matching TRBD2. The CDR3 consists of 16 residues. Trimming took 5 bases from V and 9 from J; bases not matched to a gene: 8. Germline-derived CDR1 and CDR2 are SGHVS and FQNEAQ. The DNA of the CDR3 is TGTGCCAGCAGCCCAGGACTAGCGGGGGGGCTGAGCATTCAGTACTTC. It is translated as CASSPGLAGGLSIQYF.

This chain links TRBV6-2 or TRBV6-3 with TRBJ1-2; D gene unclear. Germline loops: CDR1 MNHEY, CDR2 SVGEGT. The CDR3 length is 14 residues. Trimming cost V 4 bases and J 4 bases, with 13 bases left between them. The CDR3 protein is CASSSETQLYGYTF. The CDR3 DNA sequence: TGTGCCAGCAGTTCGGAAACACAGCTCTATGGCTACACCTTC.